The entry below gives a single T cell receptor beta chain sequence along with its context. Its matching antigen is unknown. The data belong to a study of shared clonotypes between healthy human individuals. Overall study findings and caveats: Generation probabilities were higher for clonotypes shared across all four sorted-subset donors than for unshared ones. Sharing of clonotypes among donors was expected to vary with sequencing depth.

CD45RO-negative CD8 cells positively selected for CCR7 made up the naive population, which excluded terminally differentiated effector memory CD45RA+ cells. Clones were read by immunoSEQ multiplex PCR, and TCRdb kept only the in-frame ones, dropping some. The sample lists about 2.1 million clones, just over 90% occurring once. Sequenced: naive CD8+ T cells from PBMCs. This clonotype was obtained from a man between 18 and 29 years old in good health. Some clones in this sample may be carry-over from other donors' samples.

The CDR3 DNA reads TGTGCCAGCAGCCTCCGGGGGGGGATGAACGAGCAGTACTTC. Amino acid sequence: CASSLRGGMNEQYF. The V call is TRBV11-2, the J call TRBJ2-7; 8 positions match TRBD2. This CDR3 is 14 amino acids long. After removal of 5 bases from V and 5 bases from J, the junction contained 8 bases not matched to a gene. CDR1 and CDR2 from the germline V gene are SGHAT and FQNNGV. Drawing the rest from reference TRBV11-2 and TRBJ2-7, the complete variable domain is EAGVAQSPRYKIIEKRQSVAFWCNPISGHATLYWYQQILGQGPKLLIQFQNNGVVDDSQLPKDRFSAERLKGVDSTLKIQPAKLEDSAVYLCASSLRGGMNEQYFGPGTRLTVT.